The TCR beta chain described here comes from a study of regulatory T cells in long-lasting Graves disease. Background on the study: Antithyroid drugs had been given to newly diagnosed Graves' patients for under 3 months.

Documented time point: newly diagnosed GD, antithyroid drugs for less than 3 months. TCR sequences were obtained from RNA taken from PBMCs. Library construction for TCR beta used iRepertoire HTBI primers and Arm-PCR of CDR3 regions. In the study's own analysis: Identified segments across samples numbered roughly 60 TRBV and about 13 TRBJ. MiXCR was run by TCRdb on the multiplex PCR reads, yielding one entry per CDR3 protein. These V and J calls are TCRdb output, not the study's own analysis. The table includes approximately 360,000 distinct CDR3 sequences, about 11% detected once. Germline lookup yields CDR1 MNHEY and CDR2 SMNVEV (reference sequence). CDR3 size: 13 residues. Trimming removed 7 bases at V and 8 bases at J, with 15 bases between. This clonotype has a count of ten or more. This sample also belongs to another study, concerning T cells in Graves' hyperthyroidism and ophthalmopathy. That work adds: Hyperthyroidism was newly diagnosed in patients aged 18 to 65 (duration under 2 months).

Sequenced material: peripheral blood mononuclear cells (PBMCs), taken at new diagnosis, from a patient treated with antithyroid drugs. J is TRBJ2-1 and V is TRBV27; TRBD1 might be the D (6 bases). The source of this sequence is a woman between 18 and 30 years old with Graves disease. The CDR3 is CASMRARGYEQFF. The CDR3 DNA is TGTGCCAGCATGAGAGCGAGGGGGTATGAGCAGTTCTTC.